Sequencing of this TCR beta chain was carried out in a study of CD8 T cells in ankylosing spondylitis. Molecular-barcoded quantitative 5'-RACE produced these TCR beta libraries. One entry per CDR3 protein results from TCRdb running MiXCR on the 5' RACE reads. The sample lists hundreds of thousands of distinct CDR3 sequences, over 15% occurring once. The germline V gene has CDR1 SGHRS and CDR2 YFSETQ. The ends lost 4 bases at V and 6 bases at J; junction bases unmatched: 4. This CDR3 spans 14 amino acids. This clonotype was counted many times. No antigen is known for it. Study-level points and caveats: Made up of about eight highly homologous variants, a TCR beta motif appeared characteristic of ankylosing spondylitis blood. It was reported that disease-linked clones were significantly enriched in matched ankylosing spondylitis synovial fluid.

The TCR sequence derives from a male donor with ankylosing spondylitis. This chain links TRBV5-1 with TRBJ1-5, with 10 bases aligning to TRBD1. Sequencing used blood, either unsorted or a sorted T cell fraction (not recorded which). CDR3 sequence: CASSPTGGIQPQHF. The CDR3 region has the DNA TGCGCCAGCAGCCCGACAGGGGGCATTCAGCCCCAGCATTTT.